These 15 T cell receptor beta chains originate from one sample sequenced in a study of CD8+CD57+ T cells in acquired aplastic anemia. Template material for TCR beta VDJ and CDR3 profiling consisted of genomic DNA. TCRdb reprocessed the reads with MiXCR, giving one entry per CDR3 protein. The table includes 400,000 to 500,000 distinct CDR3 sequences, approximately 70% detected once. Sample: sorted CD4+, CD8+, or CD8+CD57+ T cells (not recorded which) from PBMCs. The receptors originated from a human donor in good health, serving as a control.

This clonotype was seen at least ten times. The chain uses TRBV20-1 and TRBJ2-2; 7 bases line up with TRBD2. The ends lost 5 bases at V and 3 bases at J; junction bases unmatched: 3. The CDR3 covers 13 residues. Looked up from germline, CDR1 is DFQATT and CDR2 is SNEGSKA (reference sequence). CDR3 in DNA: TGCAGTGCTGGGGACTACCACACCGGGGAGCTGTTTTTT. It codes for CSAGDYHTGELFF.

This sequence joins TRBV3-1 and TRBJ2-7; tentatively, D is TRBD1 (6 bases). The ends were cut back, 3 bases at V and 0 bases at J, with 18 bases in the middle. The CDR3 covers 17 residues. The germline V gene has CDR1 LGHDT and CDR2 YNNKEL (reference sequence). Written as DNA, the CDR3 is TGTGCCAGCAGCCATGACACTGGACAGCCATTCTCCTACGAGCAGTACTTC. Its protein product is CASSHDTGQPFSYEQYF.

On this clonotype: The junction departs from the called germline gene at one end, perhaps through a read error. The chain has TRBV24-1 and TRBJ1-1; 8 bases align to TRBD1. TRBJ2-3 explains the end of the DNA better; the J call may be wrong. Per germline, CDR1 KGHDR and CDR2 SFDVKD. The CDR3 covers 14 residues. The CDR3 nucleotides read TGTGCCACGACGGCAGGGGGCGGGCCAGATCCGCAGTATTTT. This translates into CATTAGGGPDPQYF.

In this sample, this clonotype turned up many times. The chain combines TRBV5-1 with TRBJ2-7; 9 bases agree with TRBD2. Germline CDR1 is SGHRS and CDR2 is YFSETQ. This CDR3 has 15 residues. V lost 0 bases to trimming and J lost 4 bases; unmatched junction nucleotides: 5. The CDR3 is CASSLEGSGGYEQYF. DNA for the CDR3: TGCGCCAGCAGCTTGGAGGGCAGCGGGGGGTACGAGCAGTACTTC.

This clonotype was found once. The chain links TRBV9 to TRBJ1-6; D remains unclear. Germline CDR1 and CDR2: SGDLS and YYNGEE. The CDR3 runs 16 residues. Trimming stripped 0 bases from V and 14 bases from J, with 21 bases between. The CDR3 DNA reads as TGTGCCAGCAGCGTAGAGGTTGGGGATACTGGAAACACCCTCCACTTT. This encodes CASSVEVGDTGNTLHF.

Ten or more counts support this clonotype. This chain connects TRBV20-1 to TRBJ1-1; D is perhaps TRBD1 (5 bases). Trimming left V 4 bases short and J 6 bases short, with 12 bases between. The germline CDR1 and CDR2 sequences are DFQATT and SNEGSKA (reference sequence). The CDR3 extends over 12 amino acids. CDR3 DNA: TGCAGTGCTATTCAGGGTTTGCCTGAAGCTTTCTTT. Translated, it gives CSAIQGLPEAFF.

This clonotype has ten or more counts. The rearrangement links TRBV6-1 to TRBJ1-5; D is perhaps TRBD1 (5 bases). Trimming removed 7 bases from V and 0 bases from J, with 10 bases in between. CDR1 and CDR2 from the germline V gene are MNHNS and SASEGT. This CDR3 comprises 14 residues. Here the CDR3 DNA reads TGTGCCAGCAACAGGCTTAATAGCAATCAGCCCCAGCATTTT. Translating gives CASNRLNSNQPQHF.

This rearrangement joins TRBV7-2 to TRBJ2-7; the match to TRBD1 covers 7 bases. V lost 5 bases to trimming and J lost 7 bases; unmatched junction nucleotides: 8. The length of the CDR3 is 13 residues. CDR1 SGHTA and CDR2 FQGNSA come from the germline V gene. Written as DNA, the CDR3 is TGTGCCAGCAGCCCAACAGGGGTGCTAGAGCAGTACTTC. The encoded protein is CASSPTGVLEQYF.

The table lists this clonotype with many counts. The chain recombines TRBV12-3 or TRBV12-4 with TRBJ2-5; D may be TRBD2 (6 bases). This CDR3 is 17 amino acids long. The V end was cut by 5 bases, the J end by 3 bases, with 22 bases between. The DNA of the CDR3 is TGTGCCAGCAGTACTCGAGCATGGGCGGGGCAAGAAGAGACCCAGTACTTC. Its protein is CASSTRAWAGQEETQYF.

V is TRBV7-3 and J is TRBJ2-7, with 7 nucleotides matching TRBD1. This CDR3 region has 13 residues. The germline V gene has CDR1 SGHTA and CDR2 FQGTGA. V lost 5 bases to trimming and J lost 9 bases; unmatched junction nucleotides: 10. The CDR3 reads CASSRDRFFGQYV. CDR3 nucleotides: TGTGCCAGCAGCCGGGACAGATTCTTCGGGCAGTACGTC.

This clonotype occurred once. The V call is TRBV7-3, the J call TRBJ2-4; D unresolved. The V and J ends lost 5 bases and 13 bases respectively, with 18 bases between them. The CDR3 totals 13 residues. CDR1 and CDR2 from the germline V gene are SGHTA and FQGTGA. The CDR3 here is CASSPSISNRQYF. The CDR3 coding sequence is TGTGCCAGCAGCCCAAGCATCTCAAACAGACAGTACTTC.

The CDR3 sequence is CASGFGGSTEAFF. The CDR3 DNA follows: TGCGCCAGCGGCTTCGGGGGAAGCACTGAAGCTTTCTTT. V gene TRBV10-1 combines with J gene TRBJ1-1; D possibly corresponds to TRBD1 (5 bases). CDR3 length: 13 residues. The germline gives CDR1 WNHNN, CDR2 SYGVQD (reference sequence). Trimming pared 8 bases from V and 4 bases from J, leaving 14 bases between.

With regard to this clonotype: A read error may account for a junction end that differs from germline. The chain is built from TRBV20-1 and TRBJ1-5, with D unclear. CDR3 size: 14 residues. Per germline, CDR1 DFQATT and CDR2 SNEGSKA (reference sequence). CDR3 amino acids: CGAEDQGCAEPQHF. The CDR3 DNA reads as TGCGGTGCTGAAGACCAAGGATGCGCAGAGCCCCAGCATTTT.

This clonotype was detected many times. This chain uses TRBV27 with TRBJ1-6; D may be TRBD1 (5 bases). V lost 4 bases, J lost 2 bases, and 15 bases lay in between. This CDR3 is built from 17 residues. The germline CDR1 and CDR2 sequences are MNHEY and SMNVEV (reference sequence). The DNA of the CDR3 is TGTGCCAGCAGTTCCCGGAGGGGTGTCGCCTATAATTCACCCCTCCACTTT. It codes for CASSSRRGVAYNSPLHF.

This chain links TRBV10-3 with TRBJ1-2; no definite D call. The length of the CDR3 is 13 residues. Germline V lookup: CDR1 ENHRY, CDR2 SYGVKD. V was trimmed by 3 bases and J by 4 bases, leaving 9 bases between them. The CDR3, as DNA: TGTGCCATCAGTGATGAGCGGGGCTATGGCTACACCTTC. Translating gives CAISDERGYGYTF.